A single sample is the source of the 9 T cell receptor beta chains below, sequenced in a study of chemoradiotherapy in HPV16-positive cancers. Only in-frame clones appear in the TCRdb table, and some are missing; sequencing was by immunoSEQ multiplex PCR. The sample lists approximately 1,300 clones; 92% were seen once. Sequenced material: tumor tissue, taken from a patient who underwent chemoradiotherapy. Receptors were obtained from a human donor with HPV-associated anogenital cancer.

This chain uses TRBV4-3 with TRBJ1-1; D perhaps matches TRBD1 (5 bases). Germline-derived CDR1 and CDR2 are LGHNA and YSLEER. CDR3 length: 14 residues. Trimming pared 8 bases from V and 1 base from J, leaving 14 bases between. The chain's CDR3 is CASRLTTGNTEAFF. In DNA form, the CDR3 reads TGCGCCAGCCGCCTAACTACAGGGAACACTGAAGCTTTCTTT.

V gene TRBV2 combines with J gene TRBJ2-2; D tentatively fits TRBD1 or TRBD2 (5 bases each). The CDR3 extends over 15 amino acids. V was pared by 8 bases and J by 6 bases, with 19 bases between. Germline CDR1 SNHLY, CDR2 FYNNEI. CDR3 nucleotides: TGTGCCAGCCTGCGCGGTACGGGGCAGGCCGGGGAGCTGTTTTTT. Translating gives CASLRGTGQAGELFF.

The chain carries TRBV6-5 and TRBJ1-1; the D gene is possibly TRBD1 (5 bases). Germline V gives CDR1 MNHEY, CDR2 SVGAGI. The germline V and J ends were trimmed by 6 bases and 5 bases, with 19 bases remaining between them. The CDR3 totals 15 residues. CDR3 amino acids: CASSRSFDSPTEAFF. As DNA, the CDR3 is TGTGCCAGCAGCCGGTCATTTGACAGCCCGACTGAAGCTTTCTTT.

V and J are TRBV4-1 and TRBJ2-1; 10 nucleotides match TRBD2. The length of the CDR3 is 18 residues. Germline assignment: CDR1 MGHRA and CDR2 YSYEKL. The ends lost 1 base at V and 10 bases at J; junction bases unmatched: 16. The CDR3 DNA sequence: TGCGCCAGCAGCCAAGCCCCTCTGTTTGAGCGGGGGGGCATAGAGCAGTTCTTC. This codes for CASSQAPLFERGGIEQFF.

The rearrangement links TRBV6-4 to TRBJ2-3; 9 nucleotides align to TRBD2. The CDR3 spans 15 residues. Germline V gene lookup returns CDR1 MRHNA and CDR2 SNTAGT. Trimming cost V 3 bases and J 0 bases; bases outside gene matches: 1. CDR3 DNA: TGTGCCAGCAGTGAAAGCGGGGGGAGCACAGATACGCAGTATTTT. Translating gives CASSESGGSTDTQYF.

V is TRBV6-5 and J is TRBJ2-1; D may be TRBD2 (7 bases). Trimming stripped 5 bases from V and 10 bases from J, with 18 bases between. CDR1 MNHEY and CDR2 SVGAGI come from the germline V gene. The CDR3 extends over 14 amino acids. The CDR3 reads CASSRGGGGEEQFF. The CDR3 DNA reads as TGTGCCAGCAGTCGGGGAGGGGGGGGAGAGGAGCAGTTCTTC.

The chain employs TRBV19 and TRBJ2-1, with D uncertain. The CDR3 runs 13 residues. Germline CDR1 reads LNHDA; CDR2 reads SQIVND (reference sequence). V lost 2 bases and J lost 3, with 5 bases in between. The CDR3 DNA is TGTGCCAGTAGTATACAGGTCTACAATGAGCAGTTCTTC. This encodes CASSIQVYNEQFF. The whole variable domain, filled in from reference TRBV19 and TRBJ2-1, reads DGGITQSPKYLFRKEGQNVTLSCEQNLNHDAMYWYRQDPGQGLRLIYYSQIVNDFQKGDIAEGYSVSREKKESFPLTVTSAQKNPTAFYLCASSIQVYNEQFFGPGTRLTVL.

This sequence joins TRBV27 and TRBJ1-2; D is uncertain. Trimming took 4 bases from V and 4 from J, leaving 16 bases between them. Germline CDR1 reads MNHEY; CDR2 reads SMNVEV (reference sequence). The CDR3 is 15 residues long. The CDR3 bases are TGTGCCAGCAGTTCTCAATGGACGGGCCTCTATGGCTACACCTTC. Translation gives CASSSQWTGLYGYTF.

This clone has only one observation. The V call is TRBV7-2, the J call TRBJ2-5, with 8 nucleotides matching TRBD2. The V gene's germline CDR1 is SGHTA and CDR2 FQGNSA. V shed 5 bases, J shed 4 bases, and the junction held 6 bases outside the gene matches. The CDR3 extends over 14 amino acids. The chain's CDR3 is CASSPGGARETQYF. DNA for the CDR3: TGTGCCAGCAGCCCCGGGGGGGCGAGAGAGACCCAGTACTTC. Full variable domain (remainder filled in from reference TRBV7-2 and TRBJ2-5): GAGVSQSPSNKVTEKGKDVELRCDPISGHTALYWYRQSLGQGLEFLIYFQGNSAPDKSGLPSDRFSAERTGGSVSTLTIQRTQQEDSAVYLCASSPGGARETQYFGPGTRLLVL.